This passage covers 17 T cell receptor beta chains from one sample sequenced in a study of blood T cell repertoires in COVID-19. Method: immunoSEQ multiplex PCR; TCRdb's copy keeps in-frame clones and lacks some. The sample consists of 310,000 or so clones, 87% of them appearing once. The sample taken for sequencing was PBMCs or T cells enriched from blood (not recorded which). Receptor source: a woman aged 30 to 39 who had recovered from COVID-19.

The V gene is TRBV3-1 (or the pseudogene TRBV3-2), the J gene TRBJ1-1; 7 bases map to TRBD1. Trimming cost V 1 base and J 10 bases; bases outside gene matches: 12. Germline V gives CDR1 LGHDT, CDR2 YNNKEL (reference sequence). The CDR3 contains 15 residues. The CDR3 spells CASSQGMTGTVGAFF. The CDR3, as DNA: TGTGCCAGCAGCCAAGGGATGACGGGGACAGTAGGAGCTTTCTTT.

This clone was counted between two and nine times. DNA of the CDR3: TGCGCCAGCAGCTTACAGGAGATATCTATGGGCTACACCTTC. Translation gives CASSLQEISMGYTF. The rearrangement uses TRBV5-1 and TRBJ1-2; D might be TRBD1 (5 bases). Germline-derived CDR1 and CDR2 are SGHRS and YFSETQ. V was cut by 2 bases and J by 8 bases, with 16 bases left in between. This CDR3 spans 14 amino acids.

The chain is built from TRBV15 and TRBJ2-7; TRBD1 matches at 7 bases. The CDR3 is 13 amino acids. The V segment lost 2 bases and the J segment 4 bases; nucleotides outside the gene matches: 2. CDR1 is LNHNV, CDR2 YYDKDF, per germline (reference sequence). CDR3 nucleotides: TGTGCCACCAGCAGACCGACAGGGTACGAGCAGTACTTC. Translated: CATSRPTGYEQYF.

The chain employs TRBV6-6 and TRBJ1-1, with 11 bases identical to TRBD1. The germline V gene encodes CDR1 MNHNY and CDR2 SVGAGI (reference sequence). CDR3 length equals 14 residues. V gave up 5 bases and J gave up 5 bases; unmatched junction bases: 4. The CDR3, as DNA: TGTGCCAGCAGTGCACGGGACAGGGGGACTGAAGCTTTCTTT. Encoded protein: CASSARDRGTEAFF.

CDR3 nucleotides: TGTGCCAGCAGTTACGGATGGGCAGGGATCTACGAGCAGTACTTC. It translates to CASSYGWAGIYEQYF. J is TRBJ2-7 and V is TRBV6-5, with a weak D call TRBD1 (5 bases). V was shortened by 2 bases and J by 3 bases, with 14 bases between the two germline ends. CDR1 and CDR2 from the germline V gene are MNHEY and SVGAGI. This CDR3 is 15 amino acids long.

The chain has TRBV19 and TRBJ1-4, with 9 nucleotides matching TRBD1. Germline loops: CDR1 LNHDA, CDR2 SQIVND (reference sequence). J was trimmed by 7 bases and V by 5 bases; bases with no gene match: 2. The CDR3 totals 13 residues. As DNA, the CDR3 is TGTGCCAGTAGTGTGGACAGGGGTGAAAAACTGTTTTTT. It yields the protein CASSVDRGEKLFF.

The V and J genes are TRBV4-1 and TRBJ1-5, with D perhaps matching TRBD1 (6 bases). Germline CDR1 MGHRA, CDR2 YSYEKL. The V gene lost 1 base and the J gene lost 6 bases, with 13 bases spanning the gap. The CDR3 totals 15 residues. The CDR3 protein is CASSQVPGQLQPQHF. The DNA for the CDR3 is TGCGCCAGCAGCCAAGTCCCGGGACAACTTCAGCCCCAGCATTTT.

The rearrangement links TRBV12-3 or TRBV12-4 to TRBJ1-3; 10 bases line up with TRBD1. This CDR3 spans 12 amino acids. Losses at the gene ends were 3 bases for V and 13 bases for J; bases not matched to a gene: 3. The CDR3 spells CASSLGTGAIYF. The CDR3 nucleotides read TGTGCCAGCAGTTTGGGGACAGGGGCAATATATTTT.

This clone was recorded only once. This CDR3 is CAWSAGGTEAFF. CDR3 nucleotides: TGTGCCTGGAGTGCAGGGGGGACTGAAGCTTTCTTT. The chain uses TRBV30 and TRBJ1-1, with 7 bases aligning to TRBD1. Trimming took 1 base from V and 5 from J; bases not matched to a gene: 1. The V gene's germline CDR1 is GTSNPN and CDR2 SVGIG (reference sequence). This CDR3 has 12 residues. Complete variable domain (other parts from reference TRBV30 and TRBJ1-1): SQTIHQWPATLVQPVGSPLSLECTVEGTSNPNLYWYRQAAGRGLQLLFYSVGIGQISSEVPQNLSASRPQDRQFILSSKKLLLSDSGFYLCAWSAGGTEAFFGQGTRLTVV.

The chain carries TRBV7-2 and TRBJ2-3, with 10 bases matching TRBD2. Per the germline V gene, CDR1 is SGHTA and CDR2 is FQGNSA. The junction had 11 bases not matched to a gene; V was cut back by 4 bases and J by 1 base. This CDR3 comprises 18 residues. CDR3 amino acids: CASSSSERGGRRTDTQYF. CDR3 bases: TGTGCCAGCAGCTCGTCGGAGCGGGGGGGCCGGCGCACAGATACGCAGTATTTT.

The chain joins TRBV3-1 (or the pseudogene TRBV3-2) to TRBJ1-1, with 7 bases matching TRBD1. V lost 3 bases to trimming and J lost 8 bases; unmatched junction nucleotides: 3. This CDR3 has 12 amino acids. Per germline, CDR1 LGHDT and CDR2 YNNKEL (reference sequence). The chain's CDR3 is CASSQTGLEAFF. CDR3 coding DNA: TGTGCCAGCAGCCAGACAGGGCTCGAAGCTTTCTTT.

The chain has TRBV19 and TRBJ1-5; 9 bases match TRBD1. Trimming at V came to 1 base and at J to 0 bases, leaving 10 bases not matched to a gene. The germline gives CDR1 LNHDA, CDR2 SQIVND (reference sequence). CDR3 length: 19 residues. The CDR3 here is CASSIGPVQGADSNQPQHF. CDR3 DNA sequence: TGTGCCAGTAGTATAGGTCCGGTACAGGGGGCCGATAGCAATCAGCCCCAGCATTTT. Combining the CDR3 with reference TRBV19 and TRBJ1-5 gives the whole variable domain DGGITQSPKYLFRKEGQNVTLSCEQNLNHDAMYWYRQDPGQGLRLIYYSQIVNDFQKGDIAEGYSVSREKKESFPLTVTSAQKNPTAFYLCASSIGPVQGADSNQPQHFGDGTRLSIL.

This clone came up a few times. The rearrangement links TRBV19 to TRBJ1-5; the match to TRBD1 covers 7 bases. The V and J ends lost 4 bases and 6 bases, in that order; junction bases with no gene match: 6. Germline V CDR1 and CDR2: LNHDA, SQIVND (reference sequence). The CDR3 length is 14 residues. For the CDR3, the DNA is TGTGCCAGTAGTAGGGGACAGCGGAGTCAGCCCCAGCATTTT. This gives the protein CASSRGQRSQPQHF.

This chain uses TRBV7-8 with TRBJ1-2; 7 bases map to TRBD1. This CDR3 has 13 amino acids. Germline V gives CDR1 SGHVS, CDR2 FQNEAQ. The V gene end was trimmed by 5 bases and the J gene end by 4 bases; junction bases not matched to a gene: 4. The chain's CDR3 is CASSHRGGYGYTF. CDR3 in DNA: TGTGCCAGCAGCCACAGGGGCGGCTATGGCTACACCTTC.

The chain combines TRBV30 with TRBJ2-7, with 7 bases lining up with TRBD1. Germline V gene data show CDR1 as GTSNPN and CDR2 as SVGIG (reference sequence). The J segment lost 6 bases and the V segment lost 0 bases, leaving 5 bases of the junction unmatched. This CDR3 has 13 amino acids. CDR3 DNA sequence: TGTGCCTGGAGTGTACGGGCAGGGGGCGAGCAGTACTTC. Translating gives CAWSVRAGGEQYF.

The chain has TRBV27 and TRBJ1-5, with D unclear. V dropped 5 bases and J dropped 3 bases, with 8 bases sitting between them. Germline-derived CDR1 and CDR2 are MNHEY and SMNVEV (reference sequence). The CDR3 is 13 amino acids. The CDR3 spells CASSAGINQPQHF. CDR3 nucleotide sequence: TGTGCCAGCAGTGCAGGTATCAATCAGCCCCAGCATTTT.

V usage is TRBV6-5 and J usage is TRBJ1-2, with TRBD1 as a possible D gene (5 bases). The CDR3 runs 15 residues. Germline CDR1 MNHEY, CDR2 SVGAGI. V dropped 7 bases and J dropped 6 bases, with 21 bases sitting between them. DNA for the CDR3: TGTGCCAGCACCCCAGTTCTGGGACTACGGGATGGCTACACCTTC. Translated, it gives CASTPVLGLRDGYTF.